The T cell receptor beta chain described here comes from a study of T cells in Graves' hyperthyroidism and ophthalmopathy (dated by TCRdb to about 2019). As for the study more broadly: Peripheral blood samples were taken at the time of initial diagnosis, prior to any treatment. In six Graves' hyperthyroidism patients, the study also compared T-cell repertoires from thyroid tissue with T-cell repertoires from blood. TCR Vbeta CDR3 sequencing of approximately 140 peripheral blood samples (fewer than 45 ophthalmopathy, 75 or so hyperthyroidism and roughly 17 progressor patients) is reported in the paper. A discovery cohort of about a hundred patients, about 40 with Graves' ophthalmopathy and over 55 with stable Graves' hyperthyroidism, was used to find distinguishing TCR V-J signatures. After sampling, hyperthyroidism patients received methimazole starting at 30 mg daily, and ophthalmopathy patients received high-dose intravenous methylprednisolone. The roughly 100 discovery patients were randomly divided into training and test sets at a 7:3 ratio. An independent validation cohort of around 19 hyperthyroidism patients and about 15 patients who later progressed to ophthalmopathy tested prospective prediction of ophthalmopathy.

This clonotype showed up just a few times. Its antigen target is currently unknown. Base-call qualities are not available, and no considerably larger clone is one nucleotide away. General conclusions and limits of the study: Most expanded thyroid clonotypes (frequency above 0.001) were also found in blood, which suggests that blood repertoires may mirror thyroid immune responses. In validation, progression to ophthalmopathy was predicted by the model with roughly 69% sensitivity and 72% to 85% specificity, a median of 6.5 months before onset. A model built on a 13 V-J signature distinguished ophthalmopathy from stable hyperthyroidism, reaching around 88% sensitivity and about 81% specificity in cross-validation and 80%/75% in testing. No statistical method was used to set the sample size in advance, and investigators knew the group allocation.

Unmatched junction bases come to 14, with V trimmed by 11 bases and J by 3 bases. Its CDR3 holds 16 amino acids, cysteine through phenylalanine. Only CDR3 DNA remains: 48 bases, in frame from the first base. According to the germline V gene, CDR1 reads SNHLY and CDR2 reads FYNNEI. Moderately to severely active disease, a Clinical Activity Score of at least 3, a NOSPECS grade of at least 4, and a duration under 3 months were present in ophthalmopathy patients. Any patient with an uncontrolled infection, another autoimmune disease, pregnancy or lactation was excluded. Diagnoses were based on clinical symptoms, serum thyroxine and TRAb, thyroid ultrasound and orbital computed tomography. Ficoll-Paque density gradient centrifugation was used to isolate PBMCs from around 10 ml of fresh peripheral blood. Trizol reagent was used to extract total RNA, and RNA quality was then checked on an Agilent 2100 Bioanalyzer.

The TCR beta CDR3 regions were amplified from RNA transcripts. The TCR CDR3 was subjected to a first round of RT-PCR using the HTBI primer set and the Qiagen OneStep RT-PCR kit. The libraries were constructed in a second round of multiplex PCR and then size-selected and purified. Paired-end sequencing of the libraries was performed with 100 bp reads on an Illumina HiSeq2000. The authors' analysis ran thus. Raw data were processed with SOAPnuke, discarding reads with adapters, uncalled bases, mean Phred below 15, or no exact constant-primer or identifier match. High-quality paired reads were merged with COPE v1.2.5, and unique nucleotide sequences were defined as clonotypes. MiTCR v1.1 was used to align clonotypes to the IMGT TRBV, TRBD and TRBJ reference segments. The analysis was restricted to V-J combinations with a frequency above 0.0001, which together covered 98% to 99.2% of the repertoires. The TCS score was defined as F50 (clonal expansion) divided by E x V (chaos), with BLOSUM62-based TCRdist calculated between CDR3 peptides within each V-J. Welch's t-statistics and random forest reduced 500 to 650 V-J features to 13, which were used in a naive Bayes classifier (R e1071). TCRdb passed the public sequencing reads through fastp at Q25 and MiXCR, retaining productive beta sequences. Records with the same CDR3 protein are collapsed into one entry carrying the most frequent genes and DNA. The V and J calls, along with clone size, are taken from TCRdb and not from the paper's own processing. The table for this sample lists roughly 240,000 distinct CDR3 sequences; approximately 16% of them were counted only once. 28% of the sample rests with the top ten.

The origin of this receptor is a woman younger than 30 with Graves' ophthalmopathy. Rearrangement joined TRBV2 to TRBJ2-3; TRBD2 fits 10 bases in the junction. The specimen sequenced was blood. CDR3 sequence: CAFRASGGAGTDTQYF. The bases read TGTGCCTTCCGGGCCAGCGGGGGGGCCGGGACAGATACGCAGTATTTT.